This entry describes one TCR beta chain. Its matching antigen is unknown. This sample was taken from a study of cytomegalovirus exposure and HLA in healthy donors. The study ran its PCR with 60 Vbeta and 13 Jbeta primers. The data were produced by immunoSEQ multiplex PCR, yet TCRdb's version contains in-frame clones alone and is incomplete. The top ten clones hold 1.2% of a sample with 120,000 or so clones, roughly 80% of them seen once. Study conclusions and caveats: TCR beta V segments were, for the most part, productive about 87% or about 30% of the time in an earlier analysis.

The CDR3 loop spans 16 amino acids. V was shortened by 6 bases and J by 0 bases, with 17 bases between the two germline ends. The V gene's germline CDR1 is MDHEN and CDR2 SYDVKM. The chain has TRBV28 and TRBJ1-2; the D gene is possibly TRBD1 (5 bases). The TCR originated in a female donor in good health and CMV-seronegative. The sample consisted of PBMCs. The CDR3 region is CASSYPVGVSNYGYTF. As DNA, the CDR3 is TGTGCCAGCAGCTACCCCGTAGGGGTATCTAACTATGGCTACACCTTC.